This entry lists 21 T cell receptor beta chains sequenced from one sample in a study of blood T cell repertoires in COVID-19. TCRdb's copy holds only in-frame clones and misses some; the assay was immunoSEQ multiplex PCR. The data contain over 200,000 clones, 87% of them singletons. Sequencing was performed on PBMCs or T cells enriched from blood (not recorded which). The receptors stem from a man younger than 35 with acute COVID-19.

The V call is TRBV24-1, the J call TRBJ2-3, with D maybe TRBD1 (7 bases). CDR3 length equals 16 residues. Trimming shortened V by 1 base and J by 4 bases, and 14 bases separated the two germline ends. Germline lookup yields CDR1 KGHDR and CDR2 SFDVKD. The CDR3 loop is CATSDFQGGNPDTQYF. CDR3 DNA sequence: TGTGCCACCAGTGATTTCCAGGGGGGAAACCCAGATACGCAGTATTTT.

The rearrangement links TRBV29-1 to TRBJ2-7; 10 nucleotides match TRBD1. The CDR3 is made up of 13 amino acids. V lost 5 bases and J lost 5; bases outside the gene matches: 6. Germline V gene data show CDR1 as SQVTM and CDR2 as ANQGSEA. The CDR3 loop reads CSVTTGGPDEQYF. The CDR3 DNA sequence: TGCAGCGTTACGACAGGGGGCCCGGACGAGCAGTACTTC.

The rearrangement joins TRBV27 to TRBJ2-3, with D uncertain. CDR3 length: 13 amino acids. With 3 bases removed from V and 4 bases from J, the gap between germline ends came to 8 bases. Per germline, CDR1 MNHEY and CDR2 SMNVEV (reference sequence). This chain's CDR3 is CASSFNLADTQYF. In DNA, the CDR3 is TGTGCCAGCAGTTTTAATCTCGCAGATACGCAGTATTTT.

V is TRBV13 and J is TRBJ1-4; D is unclear. This CDR3 region has 14 residues. Between the trimmed V and J ends, which lost 6 bases and 8 bases, there was a span of 16 bases. Germline values: CDR1 PRHDT, CDR2 FYEKMQ (reference sequence). CDR3 coding DNA: TGTGCCAGCAGAGTATGGGCCCGTAGGGAAAAACTGTTTTTT. It specifies CASRVWARREKLFF. Filled out from reference TRBV13 and TRBJ1-4, the complete variable domain reads AAGVIQSPRHLIKEKRETATLKCYPIPRHDTVYWYQQGPGQDPQFLISFYEKMQSDKGSIPDRFSAQQFSDYHSELNMSSLELGDSALYFCASRVWARREKLFFGSGTQLSVL.

The genes are TRBV21-1 and TRBJ1-1; the table's D call of TRBD1 was not tested on the DNA. TRBV21-1 is a listed pseudogene. The CDR3 is made up of 13 amino acids. The CDR3 reads CASSKFWHTEAFF. The CDR3 bases are TGTGCCAGCAGCAAATTTTGGCACACTGAAGCTTTCTTT.

The chain combines TRBV24-1 with TRBJ2-1; 8 nucleotides line up with TRBD1. Trimming at V came to 2 bases and at J to 7 bases, leaving 9 bases not matched to a gene. From germline, CDR1 is KGHDR and CDR2 SFDVKD. The length of the CDR3 is 16 residues. CDR3 sequence (DNA): TGTGCCACCAGTGATTGGGTACCAGGGGGCTCGAATGAGCAGTTCTTC. It codes for CATSDWVPGGSNEQFF.

The chain joins TRBV27 to TRBJ2-1; 7 positions match TRBD2. This CDR3 contains 15 residues. Germline V gives CDR1 MNHEY, CDR2 SMNVEV (reference sequence). V shed 0 bases, J shed 2 bases, and the junction held 1 base outside the gene matches. The CDR3 coding sequence is TGTGCCAGCAGTTTATCTAGCGGGCCCTACAATGAGCAGTTCTTC. It yields the protein CASSLSSGPYNEQFF.

The rearrangement uses TRBV4-2 and TRBJ2-1, with TRBD1 matching over 7 bases. Germline V gene sequence: CDR1 LGHNA, CDR2 YNFKEQ. With V trimmed by 3 bases and J by 7 bases, 6 bases remained unmatched. The CDR3 covers 14 residues. CDR3 coding DNA: TGTGCCAGCAGCCATTCCACAGGGGAGAATGAGCAGTTCTTC. It translates to CASSHSTGENEQFF.

The sample holds one count of this clone. The V gene is TRBV4-1, the J gene TRBJ2-3, with a possible D match to TRBD2 (6 bases). CDR1 is MGHRA, CDR2 YSYEKL, per germline. V dropped 0 bases and J dropped 4 bases, with 20 bases sitting between them. The CDR3 contains 18 residues. The CDR3 spells CASSQDGAIGSASDTQYF. The CDR3 DNA reads TGCGCCAGCAGCCAAGATGGGGCGATCGGGAGTGCGTCAGATACGCAGTATTTT.

The chain links TRBV11-2 to TRBJ2-3; 13 bases are a match to TRBD2. Germline V gene lookup returns CDR1 SGHAT and CDR2 FQNNGV. V shed 7 bases, J shed 2 bases, and the junction held 6 bases outside the gene matches. CDR3 size: 16 residues. The chain's CDR3 is CASTPGLAGPTDTQYF. CDR3 DNA: TGTGCCAGCACGCCGGGACTAGCGGGGCCCACAGATACGCAGTATTTT.

A few counts support this clone. V and J are TRBV27 and TRBJ1-2; 10 bases align to TRBD1. Germline V lookup: CDR1 MNHEY, CDR2 SMNVEV (reference sequence). The CDR3 is made up of 15 amino acids. J gave up 3 bases and V 4 bases, and 5 bases lay outside the gene matches. In nucleotides, the CDR3 is TGTGCCAGCAGTTCGGGACAGGGGTCGGACTATGGCTACACCTTC. It specifies CASSSGQGSDYGYTF.

The genes are TRBV4-3 and TRBJ1-3; 10 bases are a match to TRBD1. Germline V gene lookup returns CDR1 LGHNA and CDR2 YSLEER. The CDR3 length is 16 residues. V trimming: 0 bases; J trimming: 4 bases; junction bases outside the gene matches: 3. This CDR3 is CASSQDGTGDGNTIYF. The CDR3 DNA reads as TGCGCCAGCAGCCAAGACGGGACAGGGGACGGAAACACCATATATTTT.

The rearrangement links TRBV11-2 to TRBJ1-3, with D possibly being TRBD1 (6 bases). V was trimmed by 6 bases and J by 1 base, leaving 10 bases between them. There are 14 residues in the CDR3. Looked up from germline, CDR1 is SGHAT and CDR2 is FQNNGV. CDR3 sequence reads: CASSTTGSGNTIYF. The CDR3 nucleotides read TGTGCCAGCAGTACCACAGGGTCTGGAAACACCATATATTTT.

V usage is TRBV28 and J usage is TRBJ1-1; D is unresolved. Germline loops: CDR1 MDHEN, CDR2 SYDVKM. The CDR3 is made up of 13 amino acids. V was pared by 1 base and J by 5 bases, with 8 bases between. The CDR3: CASSLYIRTEAFF. As DNA, the CDR3 is TGTGCCAGCAGTTTATATATCAGGACTGAAGCTTTCTTT.

This sequence joins TRBV9 and TRBJ2-1; 9 bases align to TRBD2. V gave up 4 bases and J gave up 7 bases; unmatched junction bases: 6. Germline assignment: CDR1 SGDLS and CDR2 YYNGEE. The CDR3 consists of 14 residues. CDR3 in amino acids: CASSPRTSGNEQFF. Written as DNA, the CDR3 is TGTGCCAGCAGCCCTCGTACTAGCGGGAATGAGCAGTTCTTC.

The genes are TRBV9 and TRBJ2-3, with TRBD1 as a possible D gene (5 bases). Germline CDR1 SGDLS, CDR2 YYNGEE. The V and J ends lost 0 bases and 0 bases respectively, with 11 bases between them. The CDR3 has 16 amino acids. The CDR3 DNA follows: TGTGCCAGCAGCGTAGCATCCAGGGCCAGCACAGATACGCAGTATTTT. Its translation is CASSVASRASTDTQYF.

The rearrangement joins TRBV27 to TRBJ2-7; 10 nucleotides match TRBD1. This CDR3 has 17 amino acids. CDR1 is MNHEY and CDR2 is SMNVEV in the germline V gene (reference sequence). V shed 7 bases and J 3 bases; nucleotides not matched to a gene: 15. The DNA for the CDR3 is TGTGCCAGCATCCCTTCCGGGACAGGGGCGATGGACTACGAGCAGTACTTC. Encoded protein: CASIPSGTGAMDYEQYF.

V and J are TRBV7-8 and TRBJ1-3; D remains unclear. There are 16 residues in the CDR3. V was shortened by 5 bases and J by 4 bases, with 18 bases between the two germline ends. CDR1 and CDR2 (germline): SGHVS, FQNEAQ. CDR3: CASSKREAVSGNTIYF. DNA for the CDR3: TGTGCCAGCAGCAAGAGGGAGGCGGTTTCCGGAAACACCATATATTTT.

This clone was seen once. The chain employs TRBV9 and TRBJ1-1, with D tentatively TRBD1 (6 bases). The germline V gene encodes CDR1 SGDLS and CDR2 YYNGEE. V lost 4 bases, J lost 1 base, and 17 bases lay in between. The CDR3 runs 16 residues. This chain's CDR3 is CASSSRQEVGNTEAFF. For the CDR3, the DNA is TGTGCCAGCAGCTCCCGACAGGAGGTCGGGAACACTGAAGCTTTCTTT.

The CDR3 region has the DNA TGTGCCAGCAGCCCCGGGAGGTGGGGGAATGAGCAGTTCTTC. This gives the protein CASSPGRWGNEQFF. The chain couples TRBV3-1 (or the pseudogene TRBV3-2) to TRBJ2-1; TRBD2 aligns across 7 bases. The CDR3 contains 14 residues. The V and J ends lost 4 bases and 7 bases, in that order; junction bases with no gene match: 7. Germline loops: CDR1 LGHDT, CDR2 YNNKEL (reference sequence).

This chain links TRBV6-5 with TRBJ2-7, with 11 bases matching TRBD2. Germline V gene lookup returns CDR1 MNHEY and CDR2 SVGAGI. This CDR3 is 14 amino acids long. Trimming cost V 5 bases and J 1 base; bases outside gene matches: 1. This CDR3 is CASSRLAGSYEQYF. Written as DNA, the CDR3 is TGTGCCAGCAGTAGACTAGCGGGATCCTACGAGCAGTACTTC.